The rows below give T cell receptor beta chains drawn from one sample of a study of blood T cell repertoires in COVID-19. Only in-frame clones appear in the TCRdb table, and some are missing; sequencing was by immunoSEQ multiplex PCR. Of just over 300,000 clones listed, 85% to 90% are singletons. Sequencing input: PBMCs or T cells enriched from blood (not recorded which). The receptor set was obtained from a man under 40 who had recovered from COVID-19. CDR3s include the opening cysteine and the closing phenylalanine or tryptophan. A D gene is named only where the DNA matches it firmly. The size entry is marked missing in some rows and otherwise reads once, few, many or a size class.

abundance,d_gene,len,j_gene,v_gene,CDR3nt,CDR3aa
.,.,13,TRBJ1-2,TRBV18,TGTGCCAGCTCACCATCCGGAGACTATGGCTACACCTTC,CASSPSGDYGYTF
.,.,15,TRBJ1-3,TRBV11-2,TGTGCCAGCAGCTTAGATCGAAGCGCTGGAAACACCATATATTTT,CASSLDRSAGNTIYF
.,TRBD2,16,TRBJ2-1,TRBV3-1/TRBV3-2,TGTGCCAGCAGCCGCAGTGGTGCGGGAGGGAATAATGAGCAGTTCTTC,CASSRSGAGGNNEQFF
few,.,16,TRBJ1-6,TRBV10-3,TGTGCCATCAGTGAGTCAGAGGGACTGGTTGATTCACCCCTCCACTTT,CAISESEGLVDSPLHF
.,.,13,TRBJ1-1,TRBV30,TGTGCCTGGAGTGTAGACAGAGACACTGAAGCTTTCTTT,CAWSVDRDTEAFF
.,.,15,TRBJ2-3,TRBV5-4,TGTGCCAGCAGCCCGCCGGGACTTCGAACAGATACGCAGTATTTT,CASSPPGLRTDTQYF
.,TRBD1,18,TRBJ1-6,TRBV4-1,TGCGCCAGCAGCCACGGCCTCGGGACAGGGGTGTATAATTCACCCCTCCACTTT,CASSHGLGTGVYNSPLHF
.,.,15,TRBJ1-2,TRBV5-1,TGCGCCAGCAGCTTAGCGGCACCTCTGGTCTATGGCTACACCTTC,CASSLAAPLVYGYTF
few,TRBD1,13,TRBJ1-1,TRBV20-1,TGCAGTGCTAGTGACGACAGGGGGCGCCGAGCTTTCTTT,CSASDDRGRRAFF
.,TRBD2,17,TRBJ2-7,TRBV4-1,TGCGCCAGCAGCCAAGAGAATCATAGCGGGAGGGCCAGGGAGCAGTACTTC,CASSQENHSGRAREQYF
few,TRBD2,17,TRBJ2-1,TRBV5-4,TGTGCCAGCAGCCCTACGACCGGTGGACTAGCCCACAATGAGCAGTTCTTC,CASSPTTGGLAHNEQFF
.,.,13,TRBJ2-5,TRBV5-6,TGTGCCAGCAGCTTGTCAGCGCAAGAGACCCAGTACTTC,CASSLSAQETQYF
.,.,13,TRBJ2-7,TRBV29-1,TGCAGCGTTTCCGGGACACCGGTCTACGAGCAGTACTTC,CSVSGTPVYEQYF
once,TRBD1,15,TRBJ2-2,TRBV6-5,TGTGCCAGCCAAACCCCGGGACAGGGGGCCGGGGAGCTGTTTTTT,CASQTPGQGAGELFF
once,TRBD2,16,TRBJ2-3,TRBV18,TGTGCCAGCTCACCACCGGGACTAGCGGGACCCGATACGCAGTATTTT,CASSPPGLAGPDTQYF
.,.,12,TRBJ2-7,TRBV10-1,TGCGCCAGCAGCGACAGATCTAAAGGAGAGTACTTC,CASSDRSKGEYF
.,.,15,TRBJ2-5,TRBV28,TGTGCCAGCAGTCCCCCCGGTTCTGGGTCGGGGACCCAGTACTTC,CASSPPGSGSGTQYF
.,.,14,TRBJ1-3,TRBV3-1/TRBV3-2,TGTGCCAGCAGCCAACAACTCTCTGGAAACACCATATATTTT,CASSQQLSGNTIYF
few,.,14,TRBJ2-7,TRBV19,TGTGCCAGTAGTATAGAGACTGGATCCTACGAGCAGTACTTC,CASSIETGSYEQYF
.,TRBD1,15,TRBJ2-7,TRBV5-1,TGCGCCAGCAGCTTGGGGACAGGATCAGCCTACGAGCAGTACTTC,CASSLGTGSAYEQYF
.,.,15,TRBJ1-1,TRBV7-9,TGTGCCAGCAGCTTAGCCCTTAAGAGGGACACTGAAGCTTTCTTT,CASSLALKRDTEAFF
.,TRBD1,16,TRBJ1-1,TRBV18,TGTGCCAGCTCACCTATTCCCGGGACAGGGGGCACTGAAGCTTTCTTT,CASSPIPGTGGTEAFF
.,.,12,TRBJ2-7,TRBV6-5,TGTGCCAGCAGTACATACAGGGACGAGCAGTACTTC,CASSTYRDEQYF
.,TRBD2,17,TRBJ2-1,TRBV3-1/TRBV3-2,TGTGCCAGCTCAGCAGTGTTAGTTAGCGGGGGGGCCAGGGAGCAGTTCTTC,CASSAVLVSGGAREQFF
.,TRBD1,13,TRBJ1-3,TRBV19,TGTGCCAGTAGTATTCCCAGGGGGAACACCATATATTTT,CASSIPRGNTIYF
.,.,15,TRBJ2-1,TRBV29-1,TGCAGCGTTGAGGTCCAGGGGGGAACCTACAATGAGCAGTTCTTC,CSVEVQGGTYNEQFF